The clone carrying this T cell receptor beta chain was observed a handful of times. As yet, its antigen is unknown. The data derive from a study of identical twins. Overall study results and limits: Researchers caution that invariant MAIT and iNKT cells could partly confound zero-insertion analyses.

CDR3 length: 13 amino acids. V dropped 7 bases and J dropped 0 bases, with 11 bases sitting between them. Germline loops: CDR1 SGDLS, CDR2 YYNGEE. In TCRdb, the 5' RACE reads were re-called with MiXCR into one record per CDR3 protein. The table lists about 300,000 distinct CDR3 sequences, roughly an eighth of them singletons. These sequences were also reported in another study, on yellow fever vaccine responses in identical twins.

This TCR derives from a woman under 30 in good health. The sequencing input was CD8+ T cells sorted from blood. J is TRBJ2-7 and V is TRBV9; the D gene is possibly TRBD2 (5 bases). CDR3: CASAGVGSYEQYF. The DNA of the CDR3 is TGTGCCAGCGCGGGTGTTGGCTCCTACGAGCAGTACTTC.